This T cell receptor (beta chain) was identified during a study of blood T cell repertoires in COVID-19. Study background: Sites across the United States, Italy and Spain contributed samples from acute and convalescent COVID-19. T cells, B-cell-depleted T cells, or PBMCs provided the cDNA or gDNA that served as material.

Per the study methods: Estimated nucleated cell counts came from reference gene primer amplification. Method: immunoSEQ multiplex PCR; TCRdb's copy keeps in-frame clones and lacks some. That table supplies the V and J calls and clone size; D and trimming were determined from the DNA. The sample lists roughly 99,000 clones; just over 90% were seen once. Losses at the gene ends were 5 bases for V and 7 bases for J; bases not matched to a gene: 11. CDR3 length: 15 residues. In germline, CDR1 is SGHVS, CDR2 FNYEAQ. The gene calls are TRBV7-6 and TRBJ1-5; TRBD1 agrees at 7 bases. This sequence originates from a woman aged 30 to 39 with acute or convalescent COVID-19. What was sequenced was peripheral blood. In DNA form, the CDR3 reads TGTGCCAGCAGCCCGTACAGGGGTAAGGAACAGCCCCAGCATTTT. Encoded protein: CASSPYRGKEQPQHF.